Each of the 26 T cell receptor beta chains below was sequenced from the same sample in a study of beta chain features in type 1 diabetes. The isolated RNA, all of it, was reverse transcribed, so expressed TCRB transcripts were what got sequenced. TCRdb's copy holds only in-frame clones and misses some; the assay was immunoSEQ multiplex PCR. The table has over 500,000 clones, 15% to 17% seen once. Sequenced sample: naive CD4+ T cells from blood. The source of these receptors is a man between 18 and 29 years old in good health.

This sequence joins TRBV7-2 and TRBJ1-1; weak D call: TRBD1 (6 bases). Per the germline V gene, CDR1 is SGHTA and CDR2 is FQGNSA. The CDR3 length is 14 residues. Trimming took 5 bases from V and 5 from J, leaving 15 bases between them. CDR3 region: CASSPGQRGTEAFF. As DNA, the CDR3 is TGTGCCAGCAGCCCCGGACAGAGGGGGACTGAAGCTTTCTTT. Full variable domain (remainder filled in from reference TRBV7-2 and TRBJ1-1): GAGVSQSPSNKVTEKGKDVELRCDPISGHTALYWYRQSLGQGLEFLIYFQGNSAPDKSGLPSDRFSAERTGGSVSTLTIQRTQQEDSAVYLCASSPGQRGTEAFFGQGTRLTVV.

CDR3: CASSPGLAGGPYEQYF. CDR3 sequence (DNA): TGCGCCAGCAGTCCTGGACTAGCGGGAGGGCCCTACGAGCAGTACTTC. The chain uses TRBV5-1 and TRBJ2-7; 15 nucleotides match TRBD2. CDR3 length: 16 residues. V lost 5 bases and J lost 2; bases outside the gene matches: 5. The V gene's germline CDR1 is SGHRS and CDR2 YFSETQ.

The rearrangement links TRBV6-1 to TRBJ2-1; TRBD2 agrees at 9 bases. The CDR3 covers 15 residues. Germline V gives CDR1 MNHNS, CDR2 SASEGT. J was trimmed by 0 bases and V by 4 bases; bases with no gene match: 1. As DNA, the CDR3 is TGTGCCAGCAGTGTACTAGCGGGCTCCTACAATGAGCAGTTCTTC. As protein: CASSVLAGSYNEQFF.

This clone turned up a few times. V usage is TRBV5-1 and J usage is TRBJ2-1; 9 bases agree with TRBD1. The CDR3 is 17 residues long. V shed 4 bases and J 8 bases; nucleotides not matched to a gene: 16. Germline loops: CDR1 SGHRS, CDR2 YFSETQ. DNA for the CDR3: TGCGCCAGCAGCGACCGAACGAAGGGACAGGGATTTGATGAGCAGTTCTTC. Translated, it gives CASSDRTKGQGFDEQFF.

This clone was seen a handful of times. The CDR3 DNA reads as TGCGCCAGCAGCCAAGTCCTCCTCCGCCGGGACACCCAAGAGACCCAGTACTTC. The encoded protein is CASSQVLLRRDTQETQYF. The chain is built from TRBV4-3 and TRBJ2-5; D may be TRBD1 (6 bases). This CDR3 is 18 amino acids long. CDR1 and CDR2 from the germline V gene are LGHNA and YSLEER. V lost 1 base, J lost 1 base, and 19 bases lay in between.

The chain is built from TRBV9 and TRBJ2-3, with no clear D. The CDR3 covers 15 residues. V was pared by 0 bases and J by 6 bases, with 14 bases between. Germline loops: CDR1 SGDLS, CDR2 YYNGEE. The CDR3 protein is CASSVAVLGWDTQYF. The DNA of the CDR3 is TGTGCCAGCAGCGTAGCGGTCCTAGGATGGGATACGCAGTATTTT.

This clone showed up just a few times. This chain links TRBV11-2 with TRBJ1-2, with TRBD1 matching 7 bases. Trimming cost V 7 bases and J 3 bases; bases outside gene matches: 14. CDR1 SGHAT and CDR2 FQNNGV come from the germline V gene. The CDR3 totals 16 residues. The CDR3 protein is CASTIFLQGSHYGYTF. CDR3 sequence (DNA): TGTGCCAGCACCATATTTCTACAGGGGTCCCACTATGGCTACACCTTC.

The chain recombines TRBV7-9 with TRBJ2-3, with 8 positions matching TRBD1. The CDR3 is 15 residues long. Germline lookup yields CDR1 SEHNR and CDR2 FQNEAQ (reference sequence). The V and J ends lost 6 bases and 1 base, in that order; junction bases with no gene match: 6. Here the CDR3 reads CASRPGGVGTDTQYF. The CDR3 DNA sequence: TGTGCCAGCAGACCAGGGGGCGTGGGCACAGATACGCAGTATTTT.

This rearrangement joins TRBV4-2 to TRBJ1-5; no clear D. Germline assignment: CDR1 LGHNA and CDR2 YNFKEQ. Trimming removed 1 base from V and 5 bases from J, with 12 bases in between. The CDR3 contains 15 residues. The CDR3 DNA sequence: TGTGCCAGCAGCCAAGCAACGGGGAGGGATCAGCCCCAGCATTTT. Its protein is CASSQATGRDQPQHF.

This chain uses TRBV27 with TRBJ2-7; the match to TRBD1 covers 8 bases. V lost 4 bases, J lost 2 bases, and 4 bases stayed unmatched. CDR3 size: 14 residues. Germline CDR1 reads MNHEY; CDR2 reads SMNVEV (reference sequence). CDR3: CASSSWTGTYEQYF. CDR3 bases: TGTGCCAGCAGTTCTTGGACAGGGACCTACGAGCAGTACTTC.

The chain is built from TRBV18 and TRBJ1-6, with no clear D. Germline CDR1 reads KGHSH; CDR2 reads LQKENI. The CDR3 is 15 amino acids. V was pared by 2 bases and J by 7 bases, with 12 bases between. The CDR3 loop is CASSPSGLGNSPLHF. Written as DNA, the CDR3 is TGTGCCAGCTCACCATCGGGTTTGGGGAATTCACCCCTCCACTTT.

This chain links TRBV2 with TRBJ2-2; D could derive from TRBD1 or TRBD2 (6 bases each). Germline assignment: CDR1 SNHLY and CDR2 FYNNEI. Trimming left V 6 bases short and J 7 bases short, with 18 bases between. This CDR3 is built from 15 residues. Written as DNA, the CDR3 is TGTGCCAGCAGCGAACGTCTAGGGGGGATCGGGGAGCTGTTTTTT. Translated, it gives CASSERLGGIGELFF.

V gene TRBV7-3 combines with J gene TRBJ2-2, with TRBD1 matching over 8 bases. J lost 4 bases, V lost 1 base, and 11 bases had no gene match. Germline CDR1 is SGHTA and CDR2 is FQGTGA. The CDR3 runs 18 residues. CDR3 protein: CASSLNWGRGRSTGELFF. CDR3 DNA: TGTGCCAGCAGCTTAAATTGGGGCAGGGGGCGAAGCACCGGGGAGCTGTTTTTT.

V usage is TRBV5-4 and J usage is TRBJ2-1; 9 bases align to TRBD2. The germline gives CDR1 SGHNT, CDR2 YYREEE (reference sequence). V dropped 0 bases and J dropped 2; count of bases not matched to a gene: 3. This CDR3 contains 16 residues. CDR3 loop: CASSLEGGRAYNEQFF. CDR3 nucleotide sequence: TGTGCCAGCAGCTTGGAGGGCGGGAGGGCCTACAATGAGCAGTTCTTC.

J is TRBJ2-1 and V is TRBV7-2; 8 positions agree with TRBD2. Per the germline V gene, CDR1 is SGHTA and CDR2 is FQGNSA. V shed 6 bases, J shed 4 bases, and the junction held 11 bases outside the gene matches. The CDR3 has 16 amino acids. The CDR3 here is CASSPTGGARYNEQFF. The CDR3 DNA sequence: TGTGCCAGCAGTCCGACCGGGGGGGCCAGGTACAATGAGCAGTTCTTC.

This clone was seen only a few times. The chain combines TRBV7-2 with TRBJ1-5; D call uncertain. This CDR3 contains 14 residues. The germline CDR1 and CDR2 sequences are SGHTA and FQGNSA. V shed 5 bases and J shed 4 bases, with 12 bases lying between them. CDR3 sequence reads: CASSLGRQNQPQHF. CDR3 DNA sequence: TGTGCCAGCAGCCTAGGGCGTCAGAATCAGCCCCAGCATTTT.

The V call is TRBV28, the J call TRBJ2-7; 8 nucleotides line up with TRBD1. CDR1 is MDHEN, CDR2 SYDVKM, per germline. This CDR3 contains 15 residues. V dropped 4 bases and J dropped 3; count of bases not matched to a gene: 8. The DNA of the CDR3 is TGTGCCAGCAGTTGGAGACAGGGGCTAATCTACGAGCAGTACTTC. Its protein is CASSWRQGLIYEQYF.

V is TRBV7-9 and J is TRBJ1-4; D is possibly TRBD1 (5 bases). CDR1 is SEHNR and CDR2 is FQNEAQ in the germline V gene (reference sequence). Trimming pared 5 bases from V and 4 bases from J, leaving 11 bases between. The CDR3 spans 14 residues. CDR3 protein: CASSLRGHNEKLFF. The CDR3 DNA reads TGTGCCAGCAGCCTCCGGGGCCATAATGAAAAACTGTTTTTT.

The chain recombines TRBV10-3 with TRBJ2-2; 7 bases match TRBD1. Losses at the gene ends were 6 bases for V and 0 bases for J; bases not matched to a gene: 7. This CDR3 is 16 amino acids long. Germline-derived CDR1 and CDR2 are ENHRY and SYGVKD. This CDR3 reads CAIRPGQLTNTGELFF. CDR3 sequence (DNA): TGTGCCATCAGGCCGGGACAGTTAACGAACACCGGGGAGCTGTTTTTT.

The chain carries TRBV5-4 and TRBJ2-4, with D tentatively TRBD2 (5 bases). The germline V gene encodes CDR1 SGHNT and CDR2 YYREEE (reference sequence). Between the trimmed V and J ends, which lost 4 bases and 8 bases, there was a span of 16 bases. The CDR3 consists of 14 residues. The CDR3 DNA follows: TGTGCCAGCAGCGACCGGGAAGCCCCTGACATTCAGTACTTC. Its translation is CASSDREAPDIQYF.

The rearrangement uses TRBV5-4 and TRBJ1-1; unclear D gene. In germline, CDR1 is SGHNT, CDR2 YYREEE (reference sequence). The CDR3 runs 15 residues. Trimming took 0 bases from V and 6 from J, leaving 15 bases between them. CDR3 nucleotides: TGTGCCAGCAGCTTGGCCGGGCCGTTCCAACCTGAAGCTTTCTTT. This sequence encodes CASSLAGPFQPEAFF.

This clone was picked up a small number of times. The genes are TRBV15 and TRBJ2-4, with 12 bases that match TRBD2. The V gene's germline CDR1 is LNHNV and CDR2 YYDKDF (reference sequence). V trimming: 0 bases; J trimming: 0 bases; junction bases outside the gene matches: 9. The CDR3 has 20 amino acids. DNA for the CDR3: TGTGCCACCAGCAGAGACGGGCTAGCGGGGGGGCAGTTAGCCAAAAACATTCAGTACTTC. This gives the protein CATSRDGLAGGQLAKNIQYF.

This clone showed up just a few times. The chain recombines TRBV5-1 with TRBJ1-2; 7 bases agree with TRBD1. Trimming took 0 bases from V and 2 from J; bases not matched to a gene: 7. The CDR3 extends over 16 amino acids. Per the germline V gene, CDR1 is SGHRS and CDR2 is YFSETQ. This CDR3 is CASSLETGWGNYGYTF. As DNA, the CDR3 is TGCGCCAGCAGCTTGGAGACAGGGTGGGGAAACTATGGCTACACCTTC.

A word on this clone: The same CDR3 also results from other DNA sequences found in this sample. The rearrangement joins TRBV5-4 to TRBJ2-3; tentatively, D is TRBD1 or TRBD2 (7 bases each). The CDR3 has 15 amino acids. V lost 4 bases and J lost 1, with 13 bases in between. Per the germline V gene, CDR1 is SGHNT and CDR2 is YYREEE (reference sequence). CDR3 sequence reads: CASSLAGGGTDTQYF. The CDR3 nucleotides read TGTGCCAGCAGCCTCGCAGGGGGGGGCACAGATACGCAGTATTTT.

The J gene is TRBJ2-2, the V gene TRBV5-4; 9 nucleotides match TRBD1. Germline CDR1 SGHNT, CDR2 YYREEE (reference sequence). CDR3 size: 15 residues. V gave up 3 bases and J gave up 6 bases; unmatched junction bases: 6. The CDR3 is CASSWPGQGPGELFF. In nucleotides, the CDR3 is TGTGCCAGCAGCTGGCCGGGACAGGGCCCCGGGGAGCTGTTTTTT. The variable domain in full, with the rest retrieved from reference TRBV5-4 and TRBJ2-2, is ETGVTQSPTHLIKTRGQQVTLRCSSQSGHNTVSWYQQALGQGPQFIFQYYREEENGRGNFPPRFSGLQFPNYSSELNVNALELDDSALYLCASSWPGQGPGELFFGEGSRLTVL.

This clone was counted a few times. This sequence joins TRBV19 and TRBJ2-1; D remains unclear. The CDR3 spans 16 residues. Per germline, CDR1 LNHDA and CDR2 SQIVND (reference sequence). Trimming cost V 7 bases and J 5 bases, with 21 bases left between them. The CDR3: CASTSLRPSGDNEQFF. CDR3 DNA: TGTGCCAGTACCTCTTTAAGGCCATCGGGCGACAATGAGCAGTTCTTC.